Below, 9 T cell receptor beta chains from the same sample are listed, as sequenced in a study of CD8 T cells in Susac syndrome. Reverse transcription of about 0.5 to 1 ug RNA used random hexamers. In TCRdb, the immunoSEQ multiplex PCR reads were re-called with MiXCR into one record per CDR3 protein. The sample consists of a few hundred thousand distinct CDR3 sequences, approximately 95% of them appearing once. The sequenced sample consisted of CD4+ T cells from PBMCs. These receptor sequences come from a human donor with multiple sclerosis.

The gene calls are TRBV28 and TRBJ1-1; no clear D gene. Per the germline V gene, CDR1 is MDHEN and CDR2 is SYDVKM. Trimming removed 5 bases from V and 3 bases from J, with 13 bases in between. The CDR3 is made up of 14 amino acids. This CDR3 reads CASSAPGYHTEAFF. CDR3 bases: TGTGCCAGCAGTGCCCCTGGGTACCACACTGAAGCTTTCTTT.

The chain links TRBV6-5 to TRBJ1-4; D remains ambiguous. The V end was cut by 8 bases, the J end by 8 bases, with 12 bases between. This CDR3 is built from 12 residues. Germline V CDR1 and CDR2: MNHEY, SVGAGI. For the CDR3, the DNA is TGTGCCAGCGGACCAGGACGGGAAAAACTGTTTTTT. It codes for CASGPGREKLFF.

The chain uses TRBV20-1 and TRBJ1-2; the match to TRBD1 covers 10 bases. CDR1 is DFQATT, CDR2 SNEGSKA, per germline (reference sequence). The J segment lost 6 bases and the V segment lost 5 bases, leaving 6 bases of the junction unmatched. CDR3 length: 13 residues. This CDR3 is CSAPGTGADGYTF. DNA of the CDR3: TGCAGTGCTCCCGGGACAGGGGCTGATGGCTACACCTTC.

The CDR3 region has the DNA TGTGCCAGCAGTTCCGGACTAGCGGAGCAGTACTTC. Amino acids: CASSSGLAEQYF. V usage is TRBV28 and J usage is TRBJ2-7; the match to TRBD2 covers 9 bases. V lost 4 bases to trimming and J lost 7 bases; unmatched junction nucleotides: 2. The V gene's germline CDR1 is MDHEN and CDR2 SYDVKM. The CDR3 covers 12 residues.

This clonotype appeared a single time. The genes are TRBV29-1 and TRBJ2-1; the D gene could be TRBD1 or TRBD2 (5 bases each). The CDR3 spans 14 residues. Germline CDR1 reads SQVTM; CDR2 reads ANQGSEA. Trimming pared 6 bases from V and 9 bases from J, leaving 21 bases between. CDR3 region: CSVGDVILSSEQFF. CDR3 sequence (DNA): TGCAGCGTAGGGGACGTGATTTTAAGTAGTGAGCAGTTCTTC.

V and J are TRBV28 and TRBJ1-2; D uncertain. CDR1 is MDHEN, CDR2 SYDVKM, per germline. The CDR3 covers 12 residues. The V end was cut by 5 bases, the J end by 0 bases, with 4 bases between. This chain's CDR3 is CASSATNYGYTF. In DNA, the CDR3 is TGTGCCAGCAGTGCCACTAACTATGGCTACACCTTC.

The count of this clonotype is one. The chain uses TRBV3-1 and TRBJ2-5; D is possibly TRBD1 or TRBD2 (5 bases each). Trimming left V 7 bases short and J 5 bases short, with 11 bases between. Germline-derived CDR1 and CDR2 are LGHDT and YNNKEL (reference sequence). This CDR3 comprises 12 residues. CDR3 bases: TGTGCCAGCAACCTTCGGGACGAGACCCAGTACTTC. Protein sequence: CASNLRDETQYF.

The chain uses TRBV9 and TRBJ2-5; D may be TRBD1 or TRBD2 (5 bases each). The V end was cut by 3 bases, the J end by 6 bases, with 15 bases between. The CDR3 has 14 amino acids. Germline-derived CDR1 and CDR2 are SGDLS and YYNGEE. The CDR3 DNA reads as TGTGCCAGCAGCGGGGCGCCAGGGACGAAGACCCAGTACTTC. Residues: CASSGAPGTKTQYF.

This rearrangement joins TRBV5-6 to TRBJ2-7; D gene uncertain. CDR3 size: 14 residues. The germline gives CDR1 SGHDT, CDR2 YYEEEE. With 0 bases removed from V and 7 bases from J, the gap between germline ends came to 14 bases. In DNA, the CDR3 is TGTGCCAGCAGCTTGGGACTTAAAGACCAAGAGCAGTACTTC. Protein: CASSLGLKDQEQYF.